The clone carrying this TCR beta chain showed up just a few times. Its antigen is currently unknown. The data derive from a study of CD8+CD57+ T cells in acquired aplastic anemia. Study-wide context: The DNA of sorted CD4+ and CD8+ cells averaged approximately 2.9 ug.

TCR beta VDJ and CDR3 profiles were obtained from a genomic DNA template. TCRdb used MiXCR to reprocess the reads, holding one entry per CDR3 protein. The sample lists approximately 190,000 distinct CDR3 sequences, roughly 64% seen once, with about 43% in the top ten. Study-level points and caveats: Researchers reported that CD8+ Simpson's diversity was not significantly different in patients versus controls.

This CDR3 is built from 14 residues. CDR1 is MNHNS, CDR2 SASEGT, per germline. Deletions cut 6 bases from V and 10 bases from J, with 16 bases between. The chain recombines TRBV6-1 with TRBJ1-6; a possible D gene is TRBD1 (5 bases). The source is a human donor with severe aplastic anemia or a healthy control (not recorded which). The specimen was sorted CD4+, CD8+, or CD8+CD57+ T cells (not recorded which) from PBMCs. CDR3 protein: CASSLEGRRSPLHF. The CDR3 DNA reads as TGTGCCAGCAGCCTCGAGGGGAGACGATCACCCCTCCACTTT.